This is a list of T cell receptor beta chains from one sample in a study of OX40 agonist ivuxolimab in advanced cancers. Sequenced by immunoSEQ multiplex PCR; TCRdb stores in-frame clones only, minus some. The table has 20,000 to 25,000 clones, 65% to 85% seen once. Source: CD4+ or CD8+ T cells sorted from blood, taken in a trial of the OX40 agonist ivuxolimab. The receptors come from an adult with an advanced solid tumor such as melanoma, head and neck, liver or kidney cancer. Each CDR3 is given with its conserved first and last residue. The order of the fields is J gene, D gene, V gene, clone size, CDR3 protein, CDR3 DNA. The D gene is left open where the match is weak. Size values are once, few and many counts, or a class for expanded clones, and some rows have none.

j_gene: TRBJ2-6; d_gene: -; v_gene: TRBV6-1; abundance: few; CDR3aa: CASSELSGANVLTF; CDR3nt: TGTGCCAGCAGTGAACTCTCTGGGGCCAACGTCCTGACTTTC
j_gene: TRBJ1-6; d_gene: -; v_gene: TRBV6-4; abundance: few; CDR3aa: CASSDGQGKSPLHF; CDR3nt: TGTGCCAGCAGTGACGGTCAAGGGAAATCACCCCTCCACTTT
j_gene: TRBJ1-4; d_gene: TRBD1; v_gene: TRBV7-2; abundance: -; CDR3aa: CARGQAVNEKLFF; CDR3nt: TGTGCCAGAGGACAGGCTGTTAATGAAAAACTGTTTTTT
j_gene: TRBJ1-1; d_gene: -; v_gene: TRBV28; abundance: -; CDR3aa: CASSFQGRNTEAFF; CDR3nt: TGTGCCAGCAGTTTTCAGGGGAGGAACACTGAAGCTTTCTTT
j_gene: TRBJ2-7; d_gene: TRBD2; v_gene: TRBV30; abundance: -; CDR3aa: CASREGSSYEQYF; CDR3nt: TGTGCCTCGAGGGAGGGGAGCTCCTACGAGCAGTACTTC
j_gene: TRBJ1-2; d_gene: -; v_gene: TRBV19; abundance: -; CDR3aa: CASNFGGYTF; CDR3nt: TGTGCCAGTAACTTTGGTGGCTACACCTTC
j_gene: TRBJ1-2; d_gene: -; v_gene: TRBV4-1; abundance: once; CDR3aa: CASSPPSLMDGYTF; CDR3nt: TGCGCCAGCAGCCCCCCGTCCCTCATGGATGGCTACACCTTC
j_gene: TRBJ2-1; d_gene: TRBD1; v_gene: TRBV5-1; abundance: -; CDR3aa: CASSSGTVSSYNEQFF; CDR3nt: TGCGCCAGCAGCTCTGGGACAGTTAGCTCCTACAATGAGCAGTTCTTC
j_gene: TRBJ1-3; d_gene: -; v_gene: TRBV7-6; abundance: -; CDR3aa: CASSLYGGNTIYF; CDR3nt: TGTGCCAGCAGCCTCTATGGGGGAAACACCATATATTTT
j_gene: TRBJ2-2; d_gene: -; v_gene: TRBV10-3; abundance: -; CDR3aa: CAISELNTGELFF; CDR3nt: TGTGCCATCAGTGAACTGAACACCGGGGAGCTGTTTTTT
j_gene: TRBJ2-3; d_gene: TRBD2; v_gene: TRBV9; abundance: -; CDR3aa: CASSVTSGPHDTQYF; CDR3nt: TGTGCCAGCAGCGTGACTAGCGGACCACATGATACGCAGTATTTT
j_gene: TRBJ2-7; d_gene: -; v_gene: TRBV11-1; abundance: -; CDR3aa: CASSLVEGNLYEQYF; CDR3nt: TGTGCCAGCAGCTTAGTCGAGGGAAATCTCTACGAGCAGTACTTC
j_gene: TRBJ2-7; d_gene: -; v_gene: TRBV2; abundance: -; CDR3aa: CASSDGASHDEQYF; CDR3nt: TGTGCCAGCAGTGATGGGGCTAGTCACGACGAGCAGTACTTC
j_gene: TRBJ2-7; d_gene: TRBD1; v_gene: TRBV4-2; abundance: medium-sized; CDR3aa: CASSQTGQGVYEQYF; CDR3nt: TGTGCCAGCAGTCAAACGGGACAGGGAGTCTACGAGCAGTACTTC
j_gene: TRBJ1-6; d_gene: -; v_gene: TRBV28; abundance: once; CDR3aa: CASSAQGISPLHF; CDR3nt: TGTGCCAGCAGTGCTCAGGGGATTTCACCCCTCCACTTT
j_gene: TRBJ1-4; d_gene: -; v_gene: TRBV6-4; abundance: -; CDR3aa: CASSENADGGVEKLFF; CDR3nt: TGTGCCAGCAGTGAAAATGCAGATGGAGGGGTCGAAAAACTGTTTTTT
j_gene: TRBJ2-2; d_gene: -; v_gene: TRBV23-1; abundance: few; CDR3aa: CASSQTPGGTVAGDGRGAVF; CDR3nt: TGCGCCAGCAGTCAGACTCCTGGGGGAACGGTCGCAGGGGATGGCCGGGGAGCTGTTTTT
j_gene: TRBJ2-7; d_gene: TRBD1; v_gene: TRBV5-5; abundance: once; CDR3aa: CASSTLGTGGGEQYF; CDR3nt: TGTGCCAGCAGCACCCTAGGGACAGGGGGTGGGGAGCAGTACTTC
j_gene: TRBJ2-7; d_gene: -; v_gene: TRBV2; abundance: -; CDR3aa: CASSVSVTYEQYF; CDR3nt: TGTGCCAGCAGTGTGTCAGTAACCTACGAGCAGTACTTC
j_gene: TRBJ2-5; d_gene: TRBD1; v_gene: TRBV27; abundance: -; CDR3aa: CASRGQEQETQYF; CDR3nt: TGTGCCAGCAGGGGACAGGAACAAGAGACCCAGTACTTC
j_gene: TRBJ2-2; d_gene: -; v_gene: TRBV28; abundance: -; CDR3aa: CASSPTGELFF; CDR3nt: TGTGCCAGCAGCCCCACCGGGGAGCTGTTTTTT
j_gene: TRBJ2-7; d_gene: TRBD1; v_gene: TRBV13; abundance: -; CDR3aa: CASSDTGTAIYEQYF; CDR3nt: TGTGCCAGCAGCGACACCGGGACAGCCATCTACGAGCAGTACTTC
j_gene: TRBJ1-1; d_gene: -; v_gene: TRBV30; abundance: -; CDR3aa: CAWSPGTMGTEAFF; CDR3nt: TGTGCCTGGAGTCCCGGGACAATGGGGACTGAAGCTTTCTTT
j_gene: TRBJ1-5; d_gene: -; v_gene: TRBV21-1; abundance: -; CDR3aa: CASSKAVEGYSNQPQHF; CDR3nt: TGTGCCAGCAGCAAAGCAGTAGAGGGGTATAGCAATCAGCCCCAGCATTTT
j_gene: TRBJ2-7; d_gene: -; v_gene: TRBV5-1; abundance: -; CDR3aa: CASSLDRVDAEQYF; CDR3nt: TGCGCCAGCAGCTTGGACAGGGTTGATGCCGAGCAGTACTTC
j_gene: TRBJ2-1; d_gene: TRBD1; v_gene: TRBV13; abundance: -; CDR3aa: CASSWGTGSYNEQFF; CDR3nt: TGTGCCAGCAGCTGGGGGACAGGATCCTACAATGAGCAGTTCTTC
j_gene: TRBJ1-1; d_gene: TRBD1; v_gene: TRBV18; abundance: -; CDR3aa: CASSRGQGTEAFF; CDR3nt: TGTGCCAGCTCGCGTGGACAGGGCACTGAAGCTTTCTTT
j_gene: TRBJ2-3; d_gene: -; v_gene: TRBV6-4; abundance: -; CDR3aa: CASSDWGATDTQYF; CDR3nt: TGTGCCAGCAGTGATTGGGGGGCCACAGATACGCAGTATTTT
j_gene: TRBJ2-7; d_gene: -; v_gene: TRBV7-9; abundance: -; CDR3aa: CASSFSTESSYEQYF; CDR3nt: TGTGCCAGCAGCTTTAGTACGGAGAGCTCCTACGAGCAGTACTTC
j_gene: TRBJ2-7; d_gene: -; v_gene: TRBV9; abundance: once; CDR3aa: CASSLGTVSYEQYF; CDR3nt: TGTGCCAGCAGCCTCGGGACGGTATCCTACGAGCAGTACTTC
j_gene: TRBJ2-3; d_gene: TRBD1; v_gene: TRBV4-3; abundance: -; CDR3aa: CASSQDPEGQGEGTQYF; CDR3nt: TGCGCCAGCAGCCAAGATCCGGAGGGACAGGGGGAGGGTACGCAGTATTTT
j_gene: TRBJ2-7; d_gene: TRBD2; v_gene: TRBV6-1; abundance: few; CDR3aa: CASSERGLAGIEGYF; CDR3nt: TGTGCCAGCAGTGAACGGGGACTAGCGGGAATAGAGGGGTACTTC
j_gene: TRBJ2-1; d_gene: TRBD2; v_gene: TRBV30; abundance: -; CDR3aa: CAWSNGLAGSYNEQFF; CDR3nt: TGTGCCTGGAGTAATGGGTTAGCGGGATCCTACAATGAGCAGTTCTTC
j_gene: TRBJ2-7; d_gene: -; v_gene: TRBV13; abundance: -; CDR3aa: CASSFWSTYEQYF; CDR3nt: TGTGCCAGCAGCTTTTGGTCCACCTACGAGCAGTACTTC
j_gene: TRBJ2-7; d_gene: -; v_gene: TRBV5-6; abundance: -; CDR3aa: CASSFYSGEQYF; CDR3nt: TGTGCCAGCAGCTTTTACAGCGGGGAGCAGTACTTC
j_gene: TRBJ2-5; d_gene: -; v_gene: TRBV20-1; abundance: -; CDR3aa: CSVPPQYF; CDR3nt: TGCAGTGTCCCGCCCCAGTACTTC
j_gene: TRBJ1-2; d_gene: -; v_gene: TRBV6-5; abundance: -; CDR3aa: CASSSGPGGYTF; CDR3nt: TGTGCCAGCAGTTCGGGACCGGGTGGCTACACCTTC
j_gene: TRBJ2-6; d_gene: -; v_gene: TRBV2; abundance: -; CDR3aa: CATSSVLTF; CDR3nt: TGTGCCACCTCGAGCGTCCTGACTTTC
j_gene: TRBJ2-7; d_gene: -; v_gene: TRBV7-3; abundance: once; CDR3aa: CASSLGAGAYEQYF; CDR3nt: TGTGCCAGCAGCTTAGGGGCAGGGGCATACGAGCAGTACTTC
j_gene: TRBJ1-2; d_gene: -; v_gene: TRBV4-1; abundance: -; CDR3aa: CASSPDDYGYTF; CDR3nt: TGCGCCAGCAGCCCCGATGACTATGGCTACACCTTC
j_gene: TRBJ2-7; d_gene: -; v_gene: TRBV27; abundance: -; CDR3aa: CASSLLAGSSYEQYF; CDR3nt: TGTGCCAGCAGTTTACTTGCAGGGTCCTCCTACGAGCAGTACTTC
j_gene: TRBJ2-2; d_gene: -; v_gene: TRBV30; abundance: -; CDR3aa: CAWLGAENTGELFF; CDR3nt: TGTGCCTGGCTTGGGGCTGAGAACACCGGGGAGCTGTTTTTT
j_gene: TRBJ1-5; d_gene: -; v_gene: TRBV5-6; abundance: -; CDR3aa: CASSFGGSYSNQPQHF; CDR3nt: TGTGCCAGCAGCTTCGGGGGCAGTTATAGCAATCAGCCCCAGCATTTT
j_gene: TRBJ2-3; d_gene: -; v_gene: TRBV6-5; abundance: -; CDR3aa: CASSYRWEVDTQYF; CDR3nt: TGTGCCAGCAGTTACCGCTGGGAGGTCGATACGCAGTATTTT
j_gene: TRBJ2-1; d_gene: TRBD2; v_gene: TRBV28; abundance: -; CDR3aa: CASNQGGRRNEQFF; CDR3nt: TGTGCCAGCAATCAGGGCGGGAGAAGGAATGAGCAGTTCTTC
j_gene: TRBJ2-1; d_gene: TRBD2; v_gene: TRBV5-4; abundance: -; CDR3aa: CASRGLAGTFNEQFF; CDR3nt: TGTGCCAGCAGGGGACTAGCGGGAACCTTCAATGAGCAGTTCTTC
j_gene: TRBJ2-2; d_gene: TRBD1; v_gene: TRBV5-4; abundance: -; CDR3aa: CASSLAGQGANTGELFF; CDR3nt: TGTGCCAGCAGCTTGGCGGGACAGGGGGCGAACACCGGGGAGCTGTTTTTT
j_gene: TRBJ2-5; d_gene: TRBD1; v_gene: TRBV27; abundance: -; CDR3aa: CASSTGGARETQYF; CDR3nt: TGTGCCAGCAGTACAGGGGGCGCCAGAGAGACCCAGTACTTC
j_gene: TRBJ2-7; d_gene: -; v_gene: TRBV4-1; abundance: -; CDR3aa: CASSQAGSPYEQYF; CDR3nt: TGCGCCAGCAGCCAGGCAGGGAGTCCCTACGAGCAGTACTTC
j_gene: TRBJ2-5; d_gene: -; v_gene: TRBV18; abundance: -; CDR3aa: CASSRIQETQYF; CDR3nt: TGTGCCAGCTCACGGATACAAGAGACCCAGTACTTC
j_gene: TRBJ1-2; d_gene: -; v_gene: TRBV27; abundance: -; CDR3aa: CASSSRANYGYTF; CDR3nt: TGTGCCAGCAGTTCTAGGGCTAACTATGGCTACACCTTC
j_gene: TRBJ2-1; d_gene: -; v_gene: TRBV20-1; abundance: -; CDR3aa: CSCNRGLEQFF; CDR3nt: TGCAGTTGCAACCGGGGACTTGAGCAGTTCTTC
j_gene: TRBJ2-5; d_gene: TRBD2; v_gene: TRBV7-6; abundance: -; CDR3aa: CASSFGGGPETQYF; CDR3nt: TGTGCCAGCAGCTTCGGGGGGGGGCCTGAGACCCAGTACTTC
j_gene: TRBJ1-1; d_gene: -; v_gene: TRBV14; abundance: -; CDR3aa: CASSQFGEAFF; CDR3nt: TGTGCCAGCAGCCAATTTGGGGAAGCTTTCTTT
j_gene: TRBJ2-7; d_gene: -; v_gene: TRBV7-3; abundance: once; CDR3aa: CASSLSGALGTYEQYF; CDR3nt: TGTGCCAGCAGCTTATCGGGGGCCTTAGGCACCTACGAGCAGTACTTC